Each of the 21 T cell receptor beta chains below was sequenced from the same sample in a study of beta chain features in type 1 diabetes. TCRB transcripts that were expressed got sequenced, as all of the isolated RNA had been reverse transcribed. TCRdb's table, derived via immunoSEQ multiplex PCR, lists solely in-frame clones and lacks some. The table lists a few hundred thousand clones, about 10% of them singletons. General study results and limits: In all four CD4+ subsets, TCRB CDR3 length was significantly, moderately reduced in type 1 diabetes.

No antigen has been assigned to these receptors. The material sequenced was central memory CD4+ T cells from blood. The receptors derive from a man aged 30 to 45 with type 1 diabetes.

The rearrangement links TRBV28 to TRBJ2-7; no clear D. Looked up from germline, CDR1 is MDHEN and CDR2 is SYDVKM. V lost 5 bases, J lost 4 bases, and 9 bases lay in between. This CDR3 has 12 residues. The CDR3 loop reads CASSRMGYEQYF. The CDR3, as DNA: TGTGCCAGCAGTCGGATGGGGTACGAGCAGTACTTC.

This chain uses TRBV7-2 with TRBJ2-5, with D maybe TRBD1 (5 bases). The CDR3 spans 15 residues. With 1 base removed from V and 1 base from J, the gap between germline ends came to 10 bases. Looked up from germline, CDR1 is SGHTA and CDR2 is FQGNSA. CDR3 nucleotides: TGTGCCAGCAGCTTAGGGGGCGGAGTCCAAGAGACCCAGTACTTC. This translates into CASSLGGGVQETQYF.

The chain joins TRBV18 to TRBJ2-7; a weak D match, TRBD2 (6 bases). The CDR3 contains 14 residues. Germline-derived CDR1 and CDR2 are KGHSH and LQKENI. The germline V and J ends were trimmed by 1 base and 0 bases, with 7 bases remaining between them. CDR3 DNA: TGTGCCAGCTCACCACGCGGGAACTCCTACGAGCAGTACTTC. Residues: CASSPRGNSYEQYF. Filled out from reference TRBV18 and TRBJ2-7, the complete variable domain reads NAGVMQNPRHLVRRRGQEARLRCSPMKGHSHVYWYRQLPEEGLKFMVYLQKENIIDESGMPKERFSAEFPKEGPSILRIQQVVRGDSAAYFCASSPRGNSYEQYFGPGTRLTVT.

The chain recombines TRBV11-1 with TRBJ2-2; 9 bases are a match to TRBD1. Germline CDR1 is SGHAT and CDR2 is FQDESV (reference sequence). This CDR3 comprises 17 residues. Unmatched junction bases numbered 6, after V lost 1 base and J lost 3 bases. The CDR3 DNA follows: TGTGCCAGCAGCTTAGACCGGGACAGGGCCGACACCGGGGAGCTGTTTTTT. Its protein product is CASSLDRDRADTGELFF.

The V call is TRBV10-3, the J call TRBJ1-5, with 8 positions matching TRBD1. After removal of 9 bases from V and 3 bases from J, the junction contained 4 bases not matched to a gene. The CDR3 has 13 amino acids. Germline CDR1 and CDR2: ENHRY and SYGVKD. The CDR3 region has the DNA TGTGCCATGACAGGGGACCTCAATCAGCCCCAGCATTTT. Encoded protein: CAMTGDLNQPQHF.

On this clone: Other nucleotide sequences in the sample specify the same CDR3. The chain joins TRBV6-1 to TRBJ1-2, with TRBD1 matching over 8 bases. CDR1 is MNHNS, CDR2 SASEGT, per germline. The CDR3 has 14 residues. V lost 5 bases and J lost 4; bases outside the gene matches: 6. In DNA form, the CDR3 reads TGTGCCAGCAGTCCGGGACAGGCTACCTATGGCTACACCTTC. As protein: CASSPGQATYGYTF.

The chain links TRBV30 to TRBJ2-7, with D perhaps matching TRBD1 or TRBD2 (5 bases each). The V gene's germline CDR1 is GTSNPN and CDR2 SVGIG (reference sequence). This CDR3 spans 14 amino acids. V was cut by 4 bases and J by 5 bases, with 18 bases left in between. CDR3: CAWTRRDRSNEQYF. The CDR3 region has the DNA TGTGCCTGGACCCGAAGGGACCGTTCCAACGAGCAGTACTTC.

This rearrangement joins TRBV4-2 to TRBJ2-5; 12 bases fit TRBD2. Germline CDR1 and CDR2: LGHNA and YNFKEQ. With V trimmed by 2 bases and J by 4 bases, 5 bases remained unmatched. This CDR3 comprises 16 residues. In DNA form, the CDR3 reads TGTGCCAGCAGCCAAATGGCTAGCGGGGGGGGAGAGACCCAGTACTTC. Its translation: CASSQMASGGGETQYF.

The rearrangement uses TRBV19 and TRBJ1-5, with TRBD1 identical over 8 bases. The germline CDR1 and CDR2 sequences are LNHDA and SQIVND (reference sequence). The CDR3 length is 15 residues. The V segment lost 6 bases and the J segment 1 base; nucleotides outside the gene matches: 5. As DNA, the CDR3 is TGTGCCAGTAGCAGGGGGCGGATAAGCAATCAGCCCCAGCATTTT. It yields the protein CASSRGRISNQPQHF.

In this sample, this clone turned up many times. The chain uses TRBV28 and TRBJ1-2, with TRBD1 identical over 8 bases. Trimming at V came to 6 bases and at J to 6 bases, leaving 9 bases not matched to a gene. This CDR3 has 14 amino acids. CDR1 and CDR2 (germline): MDHEN, SYDVKM. The CDR3 region has the DNA TGTGCCAGCAGGCGAGGACAGGGTTCGGATGGCTACACCTTC. Translated: CASRRGQGSDGYTF.

V usage is TRBV28 and J usage is TRBJ2-7; D is tentatively TRBD1 or TRBD2 (5 bases each). Trimming removed 5 bases at V and 7 bases at J, with 18 bases between. Germline V CDR1 and CDR2: MDHEN, SYDVKM. The CDR3 contains 14 residues. In DNA, the CDR3 is TGTGCCAGCAGTGGCCCGGACACCAGGGAGGAGCAGTACTTC. Residues: CASSGPDTREEQYF.

The chain is built from TRBV2 and TRBJ2-5; maybe TRBD2 (7 bases). CDR1 SNHLY and CDR2 FYNNEI come from the germline V gene. The CDR3 runs 16 residues. V lost 6 bases, J lost 5 bases, and 22 bases lay in between. CDR3 loop: CASRSGGGGSQETQYF. DNA for the CDR3: TGTGCCAGCAGAAGCGGCGGGGGCGGCTCCCAGGAGACCCAGTACTTC.

This chain connects TRBV2 to TRBJ1-1, with 7 bases matching TRBD1. The CDR3 runs 15 residues. Trimming removed 0 bases from V and 11 bases from J; junction bases left unmatched: 12. Germline-derived CDR1 and CDR2 are SNHLY and FYNNEI. The CDR3 loop reads CASSEAGGLVHKAFF. The CDR3 DNA follows: TGTGCCAGCAGTGAAGCAGGGGGCCTGGTTCATAAGGCTTTCTTT.

The table lists this clone with many counts. This sequence joins TRBV15 and TRBJ2-4; TRBD1 agrees at 10 bases. CDR1 LNHNV and CDR2 YYDKDF come from the germline V gene (reference sequence). The CDR3 length is 16 residues. The V segment lost 3 bases and the J segment 0 bases; nucleotides outside the gene matches: 2. The DNA of the CDR3 is TGTGCCACCAGCAGTGGGGACAGGGGAGCCAAAAACATTCAGTACTTC. Protein product: CATSSGDRGAKNIQYF.

The V and J genes are TRBV13 and TRBJ1-1, with D tentatively TRBD1 (5 bases). V lost 5 bases and J 1 base, leaving 14 bases between the germline ends. Per germline, CDR1 PRHDT and CDR2 FYEKMQ (reference sequence). CDR3 size: 15 residues. The CDR3 region has the DNA TGTGCCAGCAGCCGGGTCGGGGGGAGGAACACTGAAGCTTTCTTT. Translation gives CASSRVGGRNTEAFF. The full variable domain, in which reference TRBV13 and TRBJ1-1 provide the parts outside the CDR3, is AAGVIQSPRHLIKEKRETATLKCYPIPRHDTVYWYQQGPGQDPQFLISFYEKMQSDKGSIPDRFSAQQFSDYHSELNMSSLELGDSALYFCASSRVGGRNTEAFFGQGTRLTVV.

This clone appeared a few times. V gene TRBV2 combines with J gene TRBJ2-2; D remains ambiguous. Per germline, CDR1 SNHLY and CDR2 FYNNEI. The CDR3 is 15 amino acids. Trimming left V 4 bases short and J 0 bases short, with 9 bases between. CDR3: CASSVIQPNTGELFF. DNA for the CDR3: TGTGCCAGCAGTGTAATACAGCCGAACACCGGGGAGCTGTTTTTT.

CDR3 sequence (DNA): TGCGGCCTGAACTCTGGAAACACCATATATTTT. Amino acids: CGLNSGNTIYF. The rearrangement links TRBV29-1 to TRBJ1-3; the D is unclear. This CDR3 is built from 11 residues. Germline-derived CDR1 and CDR2 are SQVTM and ANQGSEA.

CDR3 region: CASSTGQGADNEQFF. In nucleotides, the CDR3 is TGTGCCAGCAGTACCGGACAGGGAGCGGACAATGAGCAGTTCTTC. The V call is TRBV5-4, the J call TRBJ2-1; 8 bases line up with TRBD1. The CDR3 loop spans 15 amino acids. The trim removed 5 bases at V and 5 bases at J, leaving 9 bases unmatched. CDR1 and CDR2 from the germline V gene are SGHNT and YYREEE (reference sequence).

This clone was picked up many times. This chain connects TRBV5-5 to TRBJ2-3; D call uncertain. CDR3 length: 13 residues. Trimming shortened V by 3 bases and J by 4 bases, and 9 bases separated the two germline ends. Germline values: CDR1 SGHKS, CDR2 YYEKEE (reference sequence). This chain's CDR3 is CASSSQYPDTQYF. CDR3 DNA: TGTGCCAGCAGCTCCCAGTACCCAGATACGCAGTATTTT.

The chain combines TRBV7-9 with TRBJ1-4; no reliable D call. Germline CDR1 and CDR2: SEHNR and FQNEAQ (reference sequence). V was pared by 5 bases and J by 8 bases, with 15 bases between. The CDR3 totals 14 residues. The CDR3 DNA is TGTGCCAGCAGCAACCCAACCCTAGGGGAAAAACTGTTTTTT. Its translation: CASSNPTLGEKLFF.

This clone has only a few counts. V is TRBV2 and J is TRBJ1-6; the match to TRBD1 covers 7 bases. V shed 6 bases, J shed 11 bases, and the junction held 13 bases outside the gene matches. This CDR3 region has 15 residues. Germline CDR1 reads SNHLY; CDR2 reads FYNNEI. The CDR3 region is CASSTGDTRSTPLHF. In DNA form, the CDR3 reads TGTGCCAGCAGCACAGGGGACACTAGATCGACACCCCTCCACTTT.